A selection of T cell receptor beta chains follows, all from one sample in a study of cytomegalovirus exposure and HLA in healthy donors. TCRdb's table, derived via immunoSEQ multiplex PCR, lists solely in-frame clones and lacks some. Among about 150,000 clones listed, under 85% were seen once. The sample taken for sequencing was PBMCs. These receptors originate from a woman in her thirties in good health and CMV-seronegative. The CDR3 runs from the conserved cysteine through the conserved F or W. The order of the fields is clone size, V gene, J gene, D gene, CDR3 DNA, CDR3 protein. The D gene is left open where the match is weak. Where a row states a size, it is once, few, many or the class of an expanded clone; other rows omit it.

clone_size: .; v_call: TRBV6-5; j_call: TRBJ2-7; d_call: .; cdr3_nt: TGTGCCAGCAGGCGACAGATGGTCTCCTACGAGCAGTACTTC; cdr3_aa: CASRRQMVSYEQYF
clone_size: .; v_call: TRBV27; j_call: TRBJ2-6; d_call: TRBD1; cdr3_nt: TGTGCCAGCAGTCCGGACAGGGGAACTAGCTCTGGGGCCAACGTCCTGACTTTC; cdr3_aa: CASSPDRGTSSGANVLTF
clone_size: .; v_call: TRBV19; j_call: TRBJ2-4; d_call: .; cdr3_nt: TGTGCCAGTAGTGTATACAGGGCCCACGGAGCCAAAAACAGTCAGTACTTC; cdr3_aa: CASSVYRAHGAKNSQYF
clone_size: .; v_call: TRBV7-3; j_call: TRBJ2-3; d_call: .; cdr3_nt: TGTGCCAGCAGCTTTAGAGGTTACCTTTGGAGCACAGATACGCAGTATTTT; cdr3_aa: CASSFRGYLWSTDTQYF
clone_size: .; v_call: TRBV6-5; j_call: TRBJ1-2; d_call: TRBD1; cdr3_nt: TGTGCCAGCAGGACCGCCTGGGACAGGGAGGGCTACACCTTC; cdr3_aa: CASRTAWDREGYTF
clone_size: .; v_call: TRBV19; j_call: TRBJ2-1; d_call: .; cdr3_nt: TGTGCCAGTAGTTGGACACGGACGGACAATGAGCAGTTCTTC; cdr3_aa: CASSWTRTDNEQFF
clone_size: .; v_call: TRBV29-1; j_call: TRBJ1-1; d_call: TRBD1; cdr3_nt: TGCAGCGTTACACGGACAGGGATAAACACTGAAGCTTTCTTT; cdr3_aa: CSVTRTGINTEAFF
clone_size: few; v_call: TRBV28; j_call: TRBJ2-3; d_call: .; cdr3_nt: TGTGCCAGCAACTTACTCCAGGGGATCACAGATACGCAGTATTTT; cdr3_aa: CASNLLQGITDTQYF
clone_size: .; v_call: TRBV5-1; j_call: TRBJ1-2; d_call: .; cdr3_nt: TGCGCCAGCAGCTTGACGGACACGAACTATGGCTACACCTTC; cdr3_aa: CASSLTDTNYGYTF
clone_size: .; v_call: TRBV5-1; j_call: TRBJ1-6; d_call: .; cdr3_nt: TGCGCCAGCAGCCTCATTAATGAACCGGGACTGAATTCACCCCTCCACTTT; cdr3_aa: CASSLINEPGLNSPLHF
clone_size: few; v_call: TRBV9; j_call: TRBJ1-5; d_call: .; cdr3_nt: TGTGCCAGCAGCGTAACACCCGGAGGACAGCCCCAGCATTTT; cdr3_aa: CASSVTPGGQPQHF
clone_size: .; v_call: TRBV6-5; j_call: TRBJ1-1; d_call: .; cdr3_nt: TGTGCCAGCAGTCCCCGAGGGGGAACTGAAGCTTTCTTT; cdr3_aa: CASSPRGGTEAFF
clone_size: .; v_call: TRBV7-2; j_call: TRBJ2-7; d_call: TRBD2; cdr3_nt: TGTGCCAGCAGCCTTAGGGGGACCGGGACTAGCGGCGAGCAGTACTTC; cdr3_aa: CASSLRGTGTSGEQYF
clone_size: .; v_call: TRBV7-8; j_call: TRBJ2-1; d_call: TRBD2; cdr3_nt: TGTGCCAGCAACCCAGAGGCCGGGACTAGGTCCTACAATGAGCAGTTCTTC; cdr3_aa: CASNPEAGTRSYNEQFF
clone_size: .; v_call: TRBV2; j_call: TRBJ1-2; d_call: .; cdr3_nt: TGTGCCAGCACCATCCGGGGGGGCTACACCTTC; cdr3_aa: CASTIRGGYTF
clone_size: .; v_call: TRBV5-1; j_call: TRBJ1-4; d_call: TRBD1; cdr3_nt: TGCGCCAGCAGGATTACAGGGGTGGATGAAAAACTGTTTTTT; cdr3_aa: CASRITGVDEKLFF
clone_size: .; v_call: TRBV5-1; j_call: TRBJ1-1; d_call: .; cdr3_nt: TGCGCCAGCAGCTTGATAGGGGAGGGAGGCACTGAAGCTTTCTTT; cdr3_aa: CASSLIGEGGTEAFF
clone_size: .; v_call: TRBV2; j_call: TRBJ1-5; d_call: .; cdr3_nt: TGTGCCAGCCGGGGGGACGATCAGCCCCAGCATTTT; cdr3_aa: CASRGDDQPQHF
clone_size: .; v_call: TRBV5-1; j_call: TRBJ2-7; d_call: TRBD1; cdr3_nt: TGCGCCAGCAGCTTTGACAGGGGCTACGAGCAGTACTTC; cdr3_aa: CASSFDRGYEQYF
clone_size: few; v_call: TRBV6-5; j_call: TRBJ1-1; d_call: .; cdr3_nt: TGTGCCAGCAGTTACCTGCATGGGAGTACTGAAGCTTTCTTT; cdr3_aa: CASSYLHGSTEAFF
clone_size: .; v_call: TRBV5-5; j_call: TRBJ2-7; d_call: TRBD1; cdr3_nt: TGTGCCAGCAGCCTCACAGACAGGGACTACGAGCAGTACTTC; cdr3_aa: CASSLTDRDYEQYF
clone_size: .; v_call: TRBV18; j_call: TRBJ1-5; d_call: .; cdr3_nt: TGTGCCAGCTCACCGGGGGCGGGTCAGCCCCAGCATTTT; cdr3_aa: CASSPGAGQPQHF
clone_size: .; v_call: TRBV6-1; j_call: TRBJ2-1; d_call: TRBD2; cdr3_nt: TGTGCCAGCAGCCTACTAGCGGGGGGGTACAATGAGCAGTTCTTC; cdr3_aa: CASSLLAGGYNEQFF
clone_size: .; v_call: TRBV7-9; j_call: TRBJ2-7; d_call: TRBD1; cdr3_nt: TGTGCCAGCAGCTCCTGGGGGACAGGGGAAGTGGACGAGCAGTACTTC; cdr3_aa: CASSSWGTGEVDEQYF
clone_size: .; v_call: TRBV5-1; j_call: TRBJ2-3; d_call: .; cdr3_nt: TGCGCCAGCAGCCCCCCAGGCCCAACTAGCACAGATACGCAGTATTTT; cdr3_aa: CASSPPGPTSTDTQYF
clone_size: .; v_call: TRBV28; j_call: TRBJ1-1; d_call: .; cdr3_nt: TGTGCCAGCAGTTTCGCCAGCCTAGGTACTGAAGCTTTCTTT; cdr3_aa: CASSFASLGTEAFF
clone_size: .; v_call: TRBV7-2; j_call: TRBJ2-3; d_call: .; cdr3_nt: TGTGCCAGCAGCTTAGTAGGGGGGGCCTGGACAGATACGCAGTATTTT; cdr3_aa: CASSLVGGAWTDTQYF
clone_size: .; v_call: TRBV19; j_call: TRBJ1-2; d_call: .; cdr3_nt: TGTGCCAGTAGTATAGATCGGCAGGGGAACTATGGCTACACCTTC; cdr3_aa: CASSIDRQGNYGYTF
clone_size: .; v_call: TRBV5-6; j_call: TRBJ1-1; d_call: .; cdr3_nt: TGTGCCAGCAGCTTGGGTGGAGGGGTGGAAGCTTTCTTT; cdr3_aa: CASSLGGGVEAFF
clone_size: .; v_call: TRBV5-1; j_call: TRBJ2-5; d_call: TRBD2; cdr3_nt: TGCGCCAGCAGCGACCCCGGGGGGGAGACCCAGTACTTC; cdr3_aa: CASSDPGGETQYF
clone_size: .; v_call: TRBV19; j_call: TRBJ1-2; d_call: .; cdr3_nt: TGTGCCAGTAGTATTCGCCGGACAGTTCTCTATGGCTACACCTTC; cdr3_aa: CASSIRRTVLYGYTF
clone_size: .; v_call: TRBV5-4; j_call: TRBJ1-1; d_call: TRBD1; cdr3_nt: TGTGCCAGCAGCTTGGAAACAGGGGTGAACACTGAAGCTTTCTTT; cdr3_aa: CASSLETGVNTEAFF
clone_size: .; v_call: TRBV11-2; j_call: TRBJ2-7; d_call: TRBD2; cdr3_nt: TGTGCCAGCAGCTTAGATTTCGGGACTAGCGGCTCCTACGAGCAGTACTTC; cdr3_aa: CASSLDFGTSGSYEQYF
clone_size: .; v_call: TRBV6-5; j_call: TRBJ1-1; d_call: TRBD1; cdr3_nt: TGTGCCAGCAGCCGTGGACAGGGGAACACTGAAGCTTTCTTT; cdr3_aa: CASSRGQGNTEAFF
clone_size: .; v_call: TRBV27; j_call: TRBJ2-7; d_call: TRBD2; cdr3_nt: TGTGCCAGCAGTGGGGGGGTAGCGGGGAAGGGCGAGCAGTACTTC; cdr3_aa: CASSGGVAGKGEQYF
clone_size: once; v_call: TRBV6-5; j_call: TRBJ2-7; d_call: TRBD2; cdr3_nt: TGTGCCAGCAGTCGCCGATCGGGAGGCTACGAGCAGTACTTC; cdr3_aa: CASSRRSGGYEQYF
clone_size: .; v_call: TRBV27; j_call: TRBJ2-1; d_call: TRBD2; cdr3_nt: TGTGCCAGCAGTTTACTCTTCGGGCGGGGGGGCCGGGATGAGCAGTTCTTC; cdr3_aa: CASSLLFGRGGRDEQFF
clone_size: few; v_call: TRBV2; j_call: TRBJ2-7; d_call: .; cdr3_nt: TGTGCCAGCAGTTATAATAACCTACCCCCAACCTACGAGCAGTACTTC; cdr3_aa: CASSYNNLPPTYEQYF
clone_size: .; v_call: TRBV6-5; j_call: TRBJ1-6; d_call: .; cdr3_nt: TGTGCCAGCTGCCGGGACTTGAATTCACCCCTCCACTTT; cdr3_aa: CASCRDLNSPLHF
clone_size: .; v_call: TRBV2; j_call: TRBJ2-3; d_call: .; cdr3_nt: TGTGCCAGCAAATGGGACTCAGATACGCAGTATTTT; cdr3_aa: CASKWDSDTQYF
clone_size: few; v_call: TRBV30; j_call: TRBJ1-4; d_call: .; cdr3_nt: TGTGCCTGGAGTGTAAGGGGTGCATTCGGGGAAAAACTGTTTTTT; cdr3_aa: CAWSVRGAFGEKLFF
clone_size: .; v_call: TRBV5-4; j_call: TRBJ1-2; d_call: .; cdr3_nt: TGTGCCAGCAGCCCCAATAAGGGAGGCAACTATGGCTACACCTTC; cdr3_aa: CASSPNKGGNYGYTF
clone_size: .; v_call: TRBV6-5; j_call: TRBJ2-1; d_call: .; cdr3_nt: TGTGCCAGCAGACCCGTAGCGGCAGACAATGAGCAGTTCTTC; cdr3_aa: CASRPVAADNEQFF
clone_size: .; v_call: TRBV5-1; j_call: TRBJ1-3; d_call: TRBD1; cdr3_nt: TGCGCCAGCAGCTTAGGGACAGGGGCTGGAAACACCATATATTTT; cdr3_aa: CASSLGTGAGNTIYF
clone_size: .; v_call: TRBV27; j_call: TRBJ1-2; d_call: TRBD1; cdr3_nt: TGTGCCAGCAGTCCTTGGACAGGGGGCTATGGCTACACCTTC; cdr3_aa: CASSPWTGGYGYTF
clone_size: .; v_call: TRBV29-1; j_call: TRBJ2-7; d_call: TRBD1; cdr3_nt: TGCAGCGTACGGACAGGGAACGAGCAGTACTTC; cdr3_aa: CSVRTGNEQYF
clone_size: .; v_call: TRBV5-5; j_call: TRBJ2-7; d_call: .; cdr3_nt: TGTGCCAGCAGCTTAACCCGTCAGGCCTACGAGCAGTACTTC; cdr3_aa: CASSLTRQAYEQYF
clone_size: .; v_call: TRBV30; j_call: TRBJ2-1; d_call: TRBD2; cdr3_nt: TGTGCCTGGATACCCCCCGGACTAGCGGGGGGGAGGGAGCAGTTCTTC; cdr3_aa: CAWIPPGLAGGREQFF
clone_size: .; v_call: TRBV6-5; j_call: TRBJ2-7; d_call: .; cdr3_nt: TGTGCCAGCAGTTACTACGGGACTGACTCCTACGAGCAGTACTTC; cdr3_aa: CASSYYGTDSYEQYF
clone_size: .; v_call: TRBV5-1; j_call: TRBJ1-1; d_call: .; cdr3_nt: TGCGCCAGCAGCTTTACGACAGGAGTGAACACTGAAGCTTTCTTT; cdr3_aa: CASSFTTGVNTEAFF